Sequencing of this T cell receptor (beta chain) was carried out in a study of T cells in Graves' hyperthyroidism and ophthalmopathy. Patients aged 18 to 65 with hyperthyroidism were newly diagnosed, with duration under 2 months. Uncontrolled infection, other autoimmune disease, pregnancy or lactation barred patients from enrollment. The study, taken as a whole, reports: Also found in blood were most expanded thyroid clonotypes above 0.001.

Amplified regions were TCR beta CDR3 sequences from RNA transcripts. Carried out on the TCR CDR3, a first-round RT-PCR used the HTBI primer set. Via MiXCR, TCRdb re-called the multiplex PCR reads, giving one row per CDR3 protein. The sample holds under 450,000 distinct CDR3 sequences, approximately 13% seen once. This clonotype was recorded many times. Its antigen is as yet unknown. This CDR3 has 14 amino acids. The germline CDR1 and CDR2 sequences are MDHEN and SYDVKM. V gave up 4 bases and J gave up 3 bases, with 12 bases separating them. Sequencing was carried out using blood. This clonotype was obtained from a man aged 25 to 45 with Graves' hyperthyroidism that later progressed to Graves' ophthalmopathy. The chain uses TRBV28 and TRBJ2-5; a possible D gene is TRBD2 (6 bases). The CDR3 region is CASSSLWGEETQYF. The CDR3 nucleotides read TGTGCCAGCAGTTCCCTGTGGGGGGAAGAGACCCAGTACTTC.